The rows below give T cell receptor beta chains drawn from one sample of a study of OX40 agonist ivuxolimab in advanced cancers. Clones were sequenced by immunoSEQ multiplex PCR, and TCRdb holds only the in-frame ones, with some missing. The table lists 65,000 to 85,000 clones, roughly 85% of them singletons. The source material was CD4+ or CD8+ T cells sorted from blood, sampled in a trial of the OX40 agonist ivuxolimab. The source of these receptors is an adult with an advanced solid tumor such as melanoma, head and neck, liver or kidney cancer. Both conserved end residues are part of each CDR3. The D gene is left open where the match is weak. Not all rows give a size; the values are once, few, many and, for expanded clones, a class.

>NA|TRBV7-8|TRBJ2-3|NA
CASSPLTAQYF
TGTGCCAGCAGCCCCTTAACCGCGCAGTATTTT
>NA|TRBV19|TRBJ2-1|TRBD2
CASSGTSGNEQFF
TGTGCCAGTTCCGGGACTAGTGGAAATGAGCAGTTCTTC
>NA|TRBV5-1|TRBJ2-6|NA
CASSPDPSGANVLTF
TGCGCCAGCAGCCCCGACCCCTCTGGGGCCAACGTCCTGACTTTC
>NA|TRBV5-4|TRBJ1-1|TRBD1
CASSPGTGKRNTEAFF
TGTGCCAGCAGCCCCGGGACAGGGAAAAGGAACACTGAAGCTTTCTTT
>NA|TRBV10-3|TRBJ1-6|NA
CAISESEGNSPLHF
TGTGCCATCAGTGAGTCGGAGGGGAATTCACCCCTCCACTTT
>NA|TRBV6-5|TRBJ2-1|NA
CASSYTIANNEQFF
TGTGCCAGCAGTTACACCATAGCGAACAATGAGCAGTTCTTC
>NA|TRBV5-1|TRBJ1-2|NA
CASSLDATNYGYTF
TGCGCCAGCAGCTTGGACGCTACTAACTATGGCTACACCTTC
>NA|TRBV18|TRBJ2-4|NA
CASSPREWNAKNIQYF
TGTGCCAGCTCACCACGGGAATGGAACGCCAAAAACATTCAGTACTTC
>NA|TRBV7-9|TRBJ2-3|NA
CASSFGFSSTDTQYF
TGTGCCAGCAGCTTTGGCTTCTCTAGCACAGATACGCAGTATTTT
>NA|TRBV11-3|TRBJ2-7|NA
CASSLQGGAYEQYF
TGTGCCAGCAGCTTACAGGGCGGGGCCTACGAGCAGTACTTC
>once|TRBV19|TRBJ2-7|TRBD2
CASRARTSGGSYEQYF
TGTGCCAGTCGGGCGCGGACTAGCGGGGGGTCCTACGAGCAGTACTTC
>NA|TRBV19|TRBJ1-4|TRBD1
CASSGDSRWDEKLFF
TGTGCCAGTAGTGGGGACAGTCGCTGGGACGAAAAACTGTTTTTT
>NA|TRBV7-2|TRBJ1-5|NA
CASSGENQPQHF
TGTGCCAGCAGCGGCGAGAATCAGCCCCAGCATTTT
>NA|TRBV28|TRBJ1-4|NA
CASSFLSRGEKLFF
TGTGCCAGCAGTTTCCTGTCCCGGGGTGAAAAACTGTTTTTT
>NA|TRBV6-5|TRBJ2-7|NA
CASSYSGPPYEQYF
TGTGCCAGCAGTTACTCGGGACCGCCCTACGAGCAGTACTTC
>few|TRBV10-3|TRBJ1-4|NA
CASAVRSNEKLFF
TGTGCCAGTGCGGTGCGATCTAATGAAAAACTGTTTTTT
>NA|TRBV6-1|TRBJ1-4|NA
CASRTASPGEKLFF
TGTGCCAGCAGGACGGCCTCCCCGGGGGAAAAACTGTTTTTT
>few|TRBV19|TRBJ1-1|NA
CASSFNRESEAFF
TGTGCCAGTAGTTTCAACAGGGAATCTGAAGCTTTCTTT
>NA|TRBV21-1|TRBJ2-3|NA
CASSKGRGRIADTQYF
TGTGCCAGCAGCAAAGGCAGGGGGCGTATCGCAGATACGCAGTATTTT
>NA|TRBV6-6|TRBJ2-3|TRBD2
CASSYSGGTDTQYF
TGTGCCAGCAGTTATAGCGGGGGCACAGATACGCAGTATTTT
>NA|TRBV6-1|TRBJ2-5|NA
CASRRDVGETQYF
TGTGCCAGCAGAAGGGACGTCGGGGAGACCCAGTACTTC
>few|TRBV27|TRBJ2-3|TRBD2
CATGLAGGTDTQYF
TGTGCCACCGGACTAGCGGGGGGCACAGATACGCAGTATTTT
>once|TRBV10-3|TRBJ2-7|NA
CAISELQNYEQYF
TGTGCCATCAGTGAGTTACAGAACTACGAGCAGTACTTC
>NA|TRBV29-1|TRBJ2-7|NA
CSVAKGVSYEQYF
TGCAGCGTTGCGAAAGGGGTCTCCTACGAGCAGTACTTC
>NA|TRBV9|TRBJ2-7|NA
CASSSFLGTEEQYF
TGTGCCAGCAGCTCTTTTCTTGGGACGGAGGAGCAGTACTTC
>NA|TRBV5-5|TRBJ1-5|TRBD1
CASSSGTVNQPQHF
TGTGCCAGCAGCTCCGGGACAGTTAATCAGCCCCAGCATTTT
>NA|TRBV23-1|TRBJ1-4|TRBD1
CASSQLRTGPYEKLFF
TGCGCCAGCAGTCAATTGCGGACAGGGCCCTATGAAAAACTGTTTTTT
>NA|TRBV2|TRBJ2-7|TRBD2
CASSPLGLAASYEQYF
TGTGCCAGCAGTCCCCTTGGACTAGCCGCCTCCTACGAGCAGTACTTC